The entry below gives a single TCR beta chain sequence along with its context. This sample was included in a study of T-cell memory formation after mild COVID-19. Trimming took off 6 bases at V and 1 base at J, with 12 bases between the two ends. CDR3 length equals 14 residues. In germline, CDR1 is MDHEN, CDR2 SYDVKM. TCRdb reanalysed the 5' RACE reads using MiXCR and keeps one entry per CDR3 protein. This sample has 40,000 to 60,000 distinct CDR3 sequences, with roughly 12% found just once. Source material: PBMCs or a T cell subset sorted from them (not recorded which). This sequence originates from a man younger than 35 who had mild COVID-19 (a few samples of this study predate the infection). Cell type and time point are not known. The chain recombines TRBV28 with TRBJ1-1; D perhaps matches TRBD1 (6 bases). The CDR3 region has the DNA TGTGCCAGCAGGACGGGGGGCACGAACACTGAAGCTTTCTTT. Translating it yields CASRTGGTNTEAFF.